The 12 T cell receptor beta chains listed next were all sequenced from one sample in a study of T cells in Graves' hyperthyroidism and ophthalmopathy. RNA transcripts served as the template for amplifying TCR beta CDR3 regions. An initial round of RT-PCR targeting the TCR CDR3 relied on the HTBI primer set. One entry per CDR3 protein results from TCRdb running MiXCR on the multiplex PCR reads. The top ten clones hold around 7.9% of a sample with around 300,000 distinct CDR3 sequences, 13% of them seen once. Specimen: blood. Receptors originate from a woman in her twenties or thirties with Graves' hyperthyroidism that later progressed to Graves' ophthalmopathy.

V is TRBV6-1 and J is TRBJ2-2; 16 positions match TRBD2. The junction had 9 bases not matched to a gene; V was cut back by 9 bases and J by 8 bases. The CDR3 runs to 16 residues. The germline gives CDR1 MNHNS, CDR2 SASEGT. CDR3 DNA: TGTGCCAGTTCAAAAGGGACTAGCGGGAGGGGAGGGGAGCTGTTTTTT. Translating it yields CASSKGTSGRGGELFF.

This clonotype was detected many times. The V and J genes are TRBV6-2 or TRBV6-3 and TRBJ2-1, with 16 bases that match TRBD2. Germline CDR1 reads MNHEY; CDR2 reads SVGEGT. The CDR3 has 17 amino acids. The V and J ends lost 7 bases and 4 bases, in that order; junction bases with no gene match: 7. The CDR3 DNA follows: TGTGCCAGCATGACCGGGACTAGCGGGAGGGGTTACAATGAGCAGTTCTTC. Translation gives CASMTGTSGRGYNEQFF.

Ten or more counts support this clonotype. This sequence joins TRBV12-3 or TRBV12-4 and TRBJ1-2; 7 nucleotides agree with TRBD1. This CDR3 is built from 13 residues. The V segment lost 6 bases and the J segment 8 bases; nucleotides outside the gene matches: 9. The DNA for the CDR3 is TGTGCCAGCAGCTCTGACAGGGCGGACGGCTACACCTTC. Translating gives CASSSDRADGYTF.

This clonotype has at least ten counts. V usage is TRBV6-2 or TRBV6-3 and J usage is TRBJ1-5, with TRBD1 matching over 7 bases. This CDR3 is 15 amino acids long. The germline V gene encodes CDR1 MNHEY and CDR2 SVGEGT. V lost 6 bases and J lost 8; bases outside the gene matches: 13. CDR3 in DNA: TGTGCCAGCAGGGAACAGGGGACGCATGAGAAGCCCCAGCATTTT. It specifies CASREQGTHEKPQHF.

At least ten counts were recorded for this clonotype. The gene calls are TRBV28 and TRBJ1-1; 9 bases fit TRBD1. The CDR3 is made up of 18 amino acids. The J segment lost 2 bases and the V segment lost 5 bases, leaving 15 bases of the junction unmatched. Germline CDR1 MDHEN, CDR2 SYDVKM. CDR3 sequence: CASSVNSGTGMGNTEAFF. The DNA for the CDR3 is TGTGCCAGCAGTGTGAACTCCGGGACAGGGATGGGTAACACTGAAGCTTTCTTT.

Ten or more counts support this clonotype. The rearrangement joins TRBV30 to TRBJ1-2; D is ambiguous. This CDR3 is built from 13 residues. The germline V gene has CDR1 GTSNPN and CDR2 SVGIG (reference sequence). V dropped 2 bases and J dropped 1 base, with 8 bases sitting between them. This CDR3 reads CAWSPGFNYGYTF. The CDR3 region has the DNA TGTGCCTGGAGTCCGGGATTTAACTATGGCTACACCTTC.

Comment on this clonotype: A much larger clone lies one base from this, so it may be a read error. The chain is built from TRBV15 and TRBJ2-7; D uncertain. The CDR3 covers 15 residues. Germline assignment: CDR1 LNHNV and CDR2 YYDKDF (reference sequence). V lost 5 bases and J lost 7, with 21 bases in between. DNA for the CDR3: TGTGCCACCAGCGCCCCCGCTAGTTTTGGCCATGAGCAGTACTTC. It is translated as CATSAPASFGHEQYF.

This clonotype has a handful of counts. The rearrangement uses TRBV20-1 and TRBJ2-3, with TRBD2 matching over 12 bases. Germline CDR1 is DFQATT and CDR2 is SNEGSKA (reference sequence). The ends lost 0 bases at V and 5 bases at J; junction bases unmatched: 3. The CDR3 sequence is 15 residues long. The CDR3 DNA follows: TGCAGTGCTAGAGAGCTAGCGGGAGGGGGAGATACGCAGTATTTT. Its translation: CSARELAGGGDTQYF.

In its sample, this clonotype was seen many times. The V call is TRBV6-1, the J call TRBJ1-3; the D is unclear. The V gene lost 3 bases and the J gene lost 4 bases, with 7 bases spanning the gap. The CDR3 extends over 13 amino acids. Germline-derived CDR1 and CDR2 are MNHNS and SASEGT. The CDR3 loop is CASSDRPGNTIYF. Here the CDR3 DNA reads TGTGCCAGCAGTGACCGGCCGGGAAACACCATATATTTT.

The rearrangement links TRBV4-2 to TRBJ2-6; 9 nucleotides match TRBD1. The CDR3 is made up of 16 amino acids. Trimming removed 5 bases from V and 4 bases from J; junction bases left unmatched: 6. Germline assignment: CDR1 LGHNA and CDR2 YNFKEQ. This CDR3 reads CASSGGQGYGANVLTF. In DNA form, the CDR3 reads TGTGCCAGCAGCGGCGGACAGGGGTACGGGGCCAACGTCCTGACTTTC.

This clonotype was counted at least ten times. The chain recombines TRBV6-1 with TRBJ1-5; the D is unclear. The length of the CDR3 is 13 residues. Trimming left V 1 base short and J 9 bases short, with 10 bases between. Germline CDR1 is MNHNS and CDR2 is SASEGT. CDR3 sequence reads: CASSEEWSRPQHF. CDR3 DNA: TGTGCCAGCAGTGAAGAGTGGAGTCGGCCCCAGCATTTT.

This clonotype was seen many times. The chain joins TRBV7-9 to TRBJ1-1; D is unresolved. Between the trimmed V and J ends, which lost 1 base and 0 bases, there was a span of 12 bases. This CDR3 region has 16 residues. Germline CDR1 is SEHNR and CDR2 is FQNEAQ (reference sequence). CDR3 nucleotide sequence: TGTGCCAGCAGCTTAGATCGTTTTCGGATGAACACTGAAGCTTTCTTT. It translates to CASSLDRFRMNTEAFF. Filled out from reference TRBV7-9 and TRBJ1-1, the complete variable domain reads DTGVSQNPRHKITKRGQNVTFRCDPISEHNRLYWYRQTLGQGPEFLTYFQNEAQLEKSRLLSDRFSAERPKGSFSTLEIQRTEQGDSAMYLCASSLDRFRMNTEAFFGQGTRLTVV.